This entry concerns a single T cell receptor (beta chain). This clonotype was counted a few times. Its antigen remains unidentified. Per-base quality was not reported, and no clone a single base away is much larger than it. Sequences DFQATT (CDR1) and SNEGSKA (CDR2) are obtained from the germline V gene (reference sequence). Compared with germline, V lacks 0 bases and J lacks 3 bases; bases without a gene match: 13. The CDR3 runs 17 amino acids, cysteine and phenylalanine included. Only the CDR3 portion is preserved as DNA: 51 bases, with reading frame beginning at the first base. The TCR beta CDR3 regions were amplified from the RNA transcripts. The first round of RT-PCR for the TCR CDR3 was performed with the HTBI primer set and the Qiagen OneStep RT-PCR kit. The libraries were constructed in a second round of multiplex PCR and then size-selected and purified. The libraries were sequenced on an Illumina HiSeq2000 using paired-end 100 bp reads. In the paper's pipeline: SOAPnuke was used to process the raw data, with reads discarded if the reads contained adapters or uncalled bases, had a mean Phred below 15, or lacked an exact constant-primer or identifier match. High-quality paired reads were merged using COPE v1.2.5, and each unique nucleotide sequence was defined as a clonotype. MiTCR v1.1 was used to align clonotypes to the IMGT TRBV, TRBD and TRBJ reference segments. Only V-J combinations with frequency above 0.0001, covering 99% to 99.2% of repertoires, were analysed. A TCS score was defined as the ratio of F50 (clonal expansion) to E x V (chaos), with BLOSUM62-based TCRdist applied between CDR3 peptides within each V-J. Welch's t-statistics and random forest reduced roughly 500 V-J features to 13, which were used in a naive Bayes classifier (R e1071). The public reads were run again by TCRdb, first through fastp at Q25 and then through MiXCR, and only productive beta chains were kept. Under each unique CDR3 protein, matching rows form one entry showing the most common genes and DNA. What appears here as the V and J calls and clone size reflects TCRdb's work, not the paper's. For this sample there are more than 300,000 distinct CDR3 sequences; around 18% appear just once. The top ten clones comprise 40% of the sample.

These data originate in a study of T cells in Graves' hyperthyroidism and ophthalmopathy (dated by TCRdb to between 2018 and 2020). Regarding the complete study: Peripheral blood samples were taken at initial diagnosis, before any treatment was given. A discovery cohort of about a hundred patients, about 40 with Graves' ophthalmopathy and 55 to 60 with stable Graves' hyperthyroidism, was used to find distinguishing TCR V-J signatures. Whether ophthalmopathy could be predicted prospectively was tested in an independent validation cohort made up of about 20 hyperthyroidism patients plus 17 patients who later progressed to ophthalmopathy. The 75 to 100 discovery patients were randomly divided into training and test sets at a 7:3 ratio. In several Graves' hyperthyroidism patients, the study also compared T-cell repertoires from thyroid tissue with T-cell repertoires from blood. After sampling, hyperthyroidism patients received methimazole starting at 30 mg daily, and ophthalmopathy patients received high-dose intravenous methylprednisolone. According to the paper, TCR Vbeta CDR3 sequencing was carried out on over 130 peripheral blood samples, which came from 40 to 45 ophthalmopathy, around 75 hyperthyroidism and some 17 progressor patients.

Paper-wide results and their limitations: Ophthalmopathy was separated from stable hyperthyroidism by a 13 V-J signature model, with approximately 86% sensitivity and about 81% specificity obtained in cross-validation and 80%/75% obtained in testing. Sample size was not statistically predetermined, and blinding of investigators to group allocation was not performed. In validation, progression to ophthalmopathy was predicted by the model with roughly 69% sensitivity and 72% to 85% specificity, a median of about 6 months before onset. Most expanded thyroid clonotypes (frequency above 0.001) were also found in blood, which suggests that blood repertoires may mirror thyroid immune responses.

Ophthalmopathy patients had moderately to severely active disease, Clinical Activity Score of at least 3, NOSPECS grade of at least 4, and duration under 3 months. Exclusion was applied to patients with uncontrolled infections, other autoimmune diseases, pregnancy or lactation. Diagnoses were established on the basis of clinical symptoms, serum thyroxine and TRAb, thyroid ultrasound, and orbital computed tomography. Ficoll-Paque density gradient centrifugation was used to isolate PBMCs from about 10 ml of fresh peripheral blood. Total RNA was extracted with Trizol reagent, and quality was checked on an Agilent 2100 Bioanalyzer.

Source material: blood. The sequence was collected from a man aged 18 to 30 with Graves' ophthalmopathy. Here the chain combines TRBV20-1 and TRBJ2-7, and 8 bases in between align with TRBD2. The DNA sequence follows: TGCAGTGCTAGAGATTCCGGGACGGGGGGGATCCTCTACGAGCAGTACTTC. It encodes CSARDSGTGGILYEQYF.